Below are 27 T cell receptor beta chains sequenced from a single sample in a study of blood T cells in healthy people across ages. The use of a sample-barcoded 5' primer and a J-beta primer mix characterized a second PCR of roughly 7 to 12 cycles. TCRdb ran MiXCR on the 5' RACE reads and lists one entry per CDR3 protein. The table includes under 1,000,000 distinct CDR3 sequences, 35% to 40% detected once. The specimen sequenced was blood. Receptors originate from a man between 18 and 29 years old in good health.

In DNA form, the CDR3 reads TGTGCCACGGGCGAAGGAGTCTCGGGCCATGAGCAGTTCTTC. This gives the protein CATGEGVSGHEQFF. The V call is TRBV10-3, the J call TRBJ2-1; D uncertain. Germline V gene sequence: CDR1 ENHRY, CDR2 SYGVKD. Trimming removed 10 bases at V and 8 bases at J, with 21 bases between. The CDR3 length is 14 residues.

This clonotype was counted between two and nine times. The V call is TRBV20-1, the J call TRBJ2-5, with 7 bases lining up with TRBD1. V was clipped by 4 bases and J by 4 bases; unmatched bases: 6. Germline loops: CDR1 DFQATT, CDR2 SNEGSKA (reference sequence). The CDR3 loop spans 13 amino acids. The CDR3 DNA sequence: TGCAGTGCTACCCGACAGGGCGGAGAGACCCAGTACTTC. Its protein product is CSATRQGGETQYF.

This clonotype has more than one count but fewer than ten. The rearrangement uses TRBV5-6 and TRBJ2-1; D not resolved. Germline V gene data show CDR1 as SGHDT and CDR2 as YYEEEE. Trimming took off 7 bases at V and 5 bases at J, with 10 bases between the two ends. CDR3 length: 12 residues. The CDR3 DNA reads TGTGCCAGCTTTCGGCAAGACAATGAGCAGTTCTTC. This encodes CASFRQDNEQFF.

The V and J genes are TRBV5-1 and TRBJ2-7; a possible D gene is TRBD1 (5 bases). The CDR3 spans 13 residues. V lost 4 bases, J lost 3 bases, and 11 bases lay in between. Germline CDR1 reads SGHRS; CDR2 reads YFSETQ. The CDR3 bases are TGCGCCAGCAGCGGACAAAACTACTACGAGCAGTACTTC. Amino acid sequence: CASSGQNYYEQYF.

The chain is built from TRBV20-1 and TRBJ1-1; D is perhaps TRBD1 (6 bases). Germline CDR1 and CDR2: DFQATT and SNEGSKA (reference sequence). The V end was cut by 5 bases, the J end by 0 bases, with 10 bases between. The CDR3 is 13 residues long. The CDR3 bases are TGCAGTGCTCCGGACAGAGTGAACACTGAAGCTTTCTTT. Translating it yields CSAPDRVNTEAFF.

The count of this clonotype is one. A clone one base away is much larger, so this may be a read error. The V call is TRBV29-1, the J call TRBJ2-3, with TRBD1 identical over 8 bases. Trimming cost V 2 bases and J 5 bases; bases outside gene matches: 6. Germline V gives CDR1 SQVTM, CDR2 ANQGSEA. This CDR3 has 14 amino acids. The CDR3 protein is CSVELQGGRDTQYF. The CDR3 nucleotides read TGCAGCGTTGAATTACAGGGGGGAAGAGATACGCAGTATTTT.

The J gene is TRBJ2-3, the V gene TRBV29-1; 8 bases are shared with TRBD2. V lost 6 bases and J lost 2; bases outside the gene matches: 7. This CDR3 region has 14 residues. The germline CDR1 and CDR2 sequences are SQVTM and ANQGSEA. The CDR3 protein is CSVHGGGPTDTQYF. The CDR3 region has the DNA TGCAGCGTCCATGGCGGGGGGCCCACAGATACGCAGTATTTT.

A few counts support this clonotype. The chain carries TRBV7-3 and TRBJ2-1; 10 bases fit TRBD1. V shed 0 bases, J shed 7 bases, and the junction held 6 bases outside the gene matches. Germline CDR1 and CDR2: SGHTA and FQGTGA. The CDR3 is 16 residues long. The CDR3 DNA reads TGTGCCAGCAGCTTAACGCTGACAGGGGGCTGGAATGAGCAGTTCTTC. Protein: CASSLTLTGGWNEQFF.

This clonotype occurred many times. The chain links TRBV12-3 or TRBV12-4 to TRBJ2-3, with D uncertain. The V and J ends lost 10 bases and 4 bases respectively, with 15 bases between them. The length of the CDR3 is 13 residues. Here the CDR3 DNA reads TGTGCCATCAAGAAGGATAATGCAGATACGCAGTATTTT. Translation: CAIKKDNADTQYF.

CDR3 DNA sequence: TGCGCCAGCAGCCAAGAGCGGATGGAAAGCTCCTACAATGAGCAGTTCTTC. This gives the protein CASSQERMESSYNEQFF. The rearrangement uses TRBV4-1 and TRBJ2-1, with D unclear. The ends were cut back, 0 bases at V and 0 bases at J, with 12 bases in the middle. Germline V gives CDR1 MGHRA, CDR2 YSYEKL. This CDR3 has 17 residues.

The table lists this clonotype with many counts. The chain combines TRBV12-3 or TRBV12-4 with TRBJ1-1; 9 positions agree with TRBD1. V was pared by 5 bases and J by 8 bases, with 9 bases of the junction left unmatched. The CDR3 extends over 14 amino acids. The CDR3 DNA reads TGTGCCAGCAGTCCGGACAGGGGCAATAGGGAAGCTTTCTTT. Amino acid sequence: CASSPDRGNREAFF.

This clonotype appeared a few times. V usage is TRBV28 and J usage is TRBJ1-4; D might be TRBD1 (5 bases). Germline values: CDR1 MDHEN, CDR2 SYDVKM. This CDR3 spans 14 amino acids. Trimming removed 8 bases at V and 8 bases at J, with 18 bases between. CDR3 loop: CASHTGTQLEKLFF. CDR3 DNA: TGTGCCAGCCATACCGGGACTCAGCTAGAAAAACTGTTTTTT.

Remarks on this clonotype: The conserved phenylalanine or tryptophan normally closing the CDR3 is absent here, so this likely arose from a read error. The genes are TRBV30 and TRBJ1-2; a weak D match, TRBD1 (5 bases). Germline CDR1 reads GTSNPN; CDR2 reads SVGIG (reference sequence). Trimming took 0 bases from V and 8 from J, leaving 7 bases between them. This CDR3 has 11 residues. CDR3 DNA sequence: TGTGCCTGGAGTGTGGGGGACGGCTACACCTTA. It encodes CAWSVGDGYTL.

The chain recombines TRBV12-3 or TRBV12-4 with TRBJ2-2; D is undetermined. CDR3 length equals 13 residues. Trimming cost V 6 bases and J 8 bases, with 13 bases left between them. The CDR3 DNA sequence: TGTGCCAGCAGGGGGTGGGCGAATGGGGAGCTGTTTTTT. This codes for CASRGWANGELFF.

This clonotype was seen many times. This rearrangement joins TRBV25-1 to TRBJ2-1; 7 bases line up with TRBD1. Germline trimming cut 6 bases from V and 1 base from J; bases unmatched to any gene: 9. The CDR3 is 16 residues long. In germline, CDR1 is MGHDK, CDR2 SYGVNS. CDR3 loop: CASRGGQASSYNEQFF. The CDR3 DNA is TGTGCCAGCAGGGGTGGACAGGCTTCGTCCTACAATGAGCAGTTCTTC.

This clonotype has more than one count but fewer than ten. V usage is TRBV20-1 and J usage is TRBJ2-5, with 7 bases lining up with TRBD1. Looked up from germline, CDR1 is DFQATT and CDR2 is SNEGSKA (reference sequence). Germline trimming cut 6 bases from V and 11 bases from J; bases unmatched to any gene: 21. The length of the CDR3 is 15 residues. The DNA of the CDR3 is TGCAGTGCCCGGACAGGAACTACAGCTTACAATGAGCAGTACTTC. Protein: CSARTGTTAYNEQYF.

This clonotype occurred a few times. The chain has TRBV24-1 and TRBJ2-1, with 11 bases lining up with TRBD2. Germline values: CDR1 KGHDR, CDR2 SFDVKD. V lost 3 bases to trimming and J lost 3 bases; unmatched junction nucleotides: 3. The CDR3 runs 16 residues. CDR3 coding DNA: TGTGCCACCAGTGATCCGGGACTAGCGGACTACAATGAGCAGTTCTTC. Its protein is CATSDPGLADYNEQFF.

Ten or more counts support this clonotype. V gene TRBV20-1 combines with J gene TRBJ1-2; D call uncertain. The germline V gene has CDR1 DFQATT and CDR2 SNEGSKA (reference sequence). The CDR3 loop spans 13 amino acids. Trimming took 0 bases from V and 8 from J, leaving 13 bases between them. The chain's CDR3 is CSARDGGQLGYTF. The CDR3 DNA is TGCAGTGCTAGAGATGGCGGGCAGTTGGGCTACACCTTC.

V gene TRBV5-1 combines with J gene TRBJ1-2; D might be TRBD1 (5 bases). The CDR3 is 15 amino acids. Germline values: CDR1 SGHRS, CDR2 YFSETQ. V was pared by 5 bases and J by 8 bases, with 22 bases between. This CDR3 is CASSMTGTAGRGYTF. The CDR3 DNA is TGCGCCAGCAGTATGACCGGGACTGCGGGTAGAGGCTACACCTTC.

This chain uses TRBV29-1 with TRBJ1-1; maybe TRBD1 (6 bases). This CDR3 is 12 amino acids long. Germline V gene lookup returns CDR1 SQVTM and CDR2 ANQGSEA. V was clipped by 4 bases and J by 9 bases, with 15 bases between them. CDR3 bases: TGCAGCGTTGTGGGGGAGGGGGGGAAAGCTTTCTTT. It is translated as CSVVGEGGKAFF.

This clonotype was picked up a small number of times. This chain links TRBV12-3 or TRBV12-4 with TRBJ2-5; 7 bases line up with TRBD1. With 6 bases clipped from V and 0 bases from J, the junction kept 4 bases outside the gene matches. There are 14 residues in the CDR3. The CDR3 bases are TGTGCCAGCAGCCCCAGGGGGTACCAAGAGACCCAGTACTTC. Translated, it gives CASSPRGYQETQYF.

The chain carries TRBV11-1 and TRBJ2-1; the D is unclear. TRBJ2-7 explains the end of the DNA better; the J call may be wrong. Germline CDR1 is SGHAT and CDR2 is FQDESV (reference sequence). The CDR3 loop spans 14 amino acids. CDR3 bases: TGTGCCAGCAGCTTATTAAGCTCCTACAATGAGCAGTACTTC. This codes for CASSLLSSYNEQYF.

To note about this clonotype: A much more abundant neighbour one base away suggests this may be a read error. This sequence joins TRBV12-3 or TRBV12-4 and TRBJ2-1, with D perhaps matching TRBD2 (6 bases). V was trimmed by 6 bases and J by 13 bases, leaving 13 bases between them. CDR3 length equals 11 residues. The CDR3 protein is CASSRRETQFF. Here the CDR3 DNA reads TGTGCCAGCAGCCGACGGGAGACCCAGTTCTTC.

This clonotype has only a few counts. J is TRBJ2-3 and V is TRBV20-1; D uncertain. Germline V CDR1 and CDR2: DFQATT, SNEGSKA (reference sequence). The CDR3 extends over 15 amino acids. The V and J ends lost 3 bases and 1 base respectively, with 14 bases between them. For the CDR3, the DNA is TGCAGTGCTAGGGTTCCGCGGTTCCGCACAGATACGCAGTATTTT. Translated: CSARVPRFRTDTQYF.

This clonotype has a handful of counts. The V gene is TRBV5-1, the J gene TRBJ1-1, with 10 bases that match TRBD1. The V gene end was trimmed by 4 bases and the J gene end by 7 bases; junction bases not matched to a gene: 10. The CDR3 contains 15 residues. Germline V lookup: CDR1 SGHRS, CDR2 YFSETQ. CDR3: CASSTTGTGAVEAFF. CDR3 bases: TGCGCCAGCAGCACCACCGGGACAGGGGCGGTTGAAGCTTTCTTT.

This clonotype was seen more than once but under ten times. The genes are TRBV9 and TRBJ2-5; D ambiguous. The V and J ends lost 0 bases and 2 bases respectively, with 14 bases between them. The germline CDR1 and CDR2 sequences are SGDLS and YYNGEE. This CDR3 is 16 amino acids long. CDR3 region: CASSVGPVATQETQYF. The CDR3 DNA reads TGTGCCAGCAGCGTAGGTCCGGTCGCTACACAAGAGACCCAGTACTTC.

The gene calls are TRBV2 and TRBJ1-1, with D hard to call. CDR3 length: 13 amino acids. CDR1 and CDR2 (germline): SNHLY, FYNNEI. V gave up 4 bases and J gave up 6 bases, with 12 bases separating them. The CDR3 loop reads CASSATEGSEAFF. The CDR3 region has the DNA TGTGCCAGCAGTGCGACCGAGGGTTCTGAAGCTTTCTTT. Filled out from reference TRBV2 and TRBJ1-1, the complete variable domain reads EPEVTQTPSHQVTQMGQEVILRCVPISNHLYFYWYRQILGQKVEFLVSFYNNEISEKSEIFDDQFSVERPDGSNFTLKIRSTKLEDSAMYFCASSATEGSEAFFGQGTRLTVV.